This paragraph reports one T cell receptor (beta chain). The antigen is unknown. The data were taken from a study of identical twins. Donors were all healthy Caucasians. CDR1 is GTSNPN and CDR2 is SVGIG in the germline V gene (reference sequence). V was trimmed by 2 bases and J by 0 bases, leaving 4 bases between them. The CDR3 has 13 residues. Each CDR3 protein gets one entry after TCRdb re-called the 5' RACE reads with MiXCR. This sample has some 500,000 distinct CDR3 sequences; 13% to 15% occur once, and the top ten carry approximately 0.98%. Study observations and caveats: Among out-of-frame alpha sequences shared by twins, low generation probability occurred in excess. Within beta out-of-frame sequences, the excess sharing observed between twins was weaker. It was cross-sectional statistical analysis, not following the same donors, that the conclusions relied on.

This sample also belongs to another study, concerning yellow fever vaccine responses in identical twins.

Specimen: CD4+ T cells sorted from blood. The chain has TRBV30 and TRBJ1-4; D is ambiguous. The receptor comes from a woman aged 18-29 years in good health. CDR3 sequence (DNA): TGTGCCTGGAGTCGTACAACTAATGAAAAACTGTTTTTT. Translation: CAWSRTTNEKLFF.